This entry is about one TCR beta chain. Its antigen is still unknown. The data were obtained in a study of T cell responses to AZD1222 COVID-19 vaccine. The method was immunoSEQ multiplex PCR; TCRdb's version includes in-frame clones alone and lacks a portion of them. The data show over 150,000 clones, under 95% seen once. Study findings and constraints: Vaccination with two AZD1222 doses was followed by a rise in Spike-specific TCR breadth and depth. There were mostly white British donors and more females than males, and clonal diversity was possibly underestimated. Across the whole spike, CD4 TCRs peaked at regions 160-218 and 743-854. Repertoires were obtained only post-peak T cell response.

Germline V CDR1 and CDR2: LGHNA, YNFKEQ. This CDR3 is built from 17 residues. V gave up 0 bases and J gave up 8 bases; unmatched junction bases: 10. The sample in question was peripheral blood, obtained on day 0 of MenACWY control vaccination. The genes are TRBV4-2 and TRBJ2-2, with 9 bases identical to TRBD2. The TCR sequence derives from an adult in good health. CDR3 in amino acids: CASSQDGASGVRGELFF. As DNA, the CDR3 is TGTGCCAGCAGCCAAGATGGGGCTAGCGGGGTCCGAGGGGAGCTGTTTTTT.